The rows below give T cell receptor beta chains drawn from one sample of a study of blood T cells in healthy people across ages. From the 5' RACE reads, TCRdb called clonotypes with MiXCR, one entry per CDR3 protein. Here the sample spans hundreds of thousands of distinct CDR3 sequences, approximately 50% being singletons. Source material: blood. The receptors derive from a man aged 55 to 70 in good health. CDR3s include the opening cysteine and the closing phenylalanine or tryptophan. The D gene is left open where the match is weak. Size is omitted from some rows. Given values are once, few, many or a class for expanded clones.

>-|TRBV7-2|-|TRBJ2-7
CASSPRRYEQYF
TGTGCCAGCAGCCCCCGGCGATACGAGCAGTACTTC
>-|TRBV7-2|-|TRBJ2-5
CASSLGLGGRRETQYF
TGTGCCAGCAGCTTGGGGCTCGGGGGGCGACGGGAGACCCAGTACTTC
>-|TRBV6-6|-|TRBJ1-1
CASSYGNRGMNTEAFF
TGTGCCAGCAGTTACGGCAATCGGGGCATGAACACTGAAGCTTTCTTT
>-|TRBV5-6|few|TRBJ1-2
CASSLGTLTNYGYTF
TGTGCCAGCAGCTTGGGCACACTAACTAACTATGGCTACACCTTC
>-|TRBV9|-|TRBJ1-1
CASSVVAVMNTEAFF
TGTGCCAGCAGCGTAGTTGCGGTAATGAACACTGAAGCTTTCTTT
>-|TRBV28|few|TRBJ1-2
CASSPGGLRPNYGYTF
TGTGCCAGCAGTCCGGGAGGACTGCGCCCTAACTATGGCTACACCTTC
>-|TRBV7-2|few|TRBJ2-7
CASSAESGTYEQYF
TGTGCCAGCAGCGCAGAGTCAGGGACCTACGAGCAGTACTTC
>-|TRBV5-1|-|TRBJ2-5
CASSPSQRVGETQYF
TGCGCCAGCAGCCCCAGCCAGCGGGTAGGAGAGACCCAGTACTTC
>TRBD1|TRBV20-1|few|TRBJ2-5
CSPQLGQGQETQYF
TGCAGCCCTCAACTTGGACAGGGCCAAGAGACCCAGTACTTC
>-|TRBV20-1|-|TRBJ1-5
CSAYHIGRGSNQPQHF
TGCAGTGCCTACCATATCGGCAGGGGAAGCAATCAGCCCCAGCATTTT
>-|TRBV4-2|-|TRBJ1-1
CASSPRRHTEAFF
TGTGCCAGCAGCCCAAGGAGGCACACTGAAGCTTTCTTT
>-|TRBV20-1|-|TRBJ2-3
CSASEDTYTDTQYF
TGCAGTGCTAGTGAGGACACTTACACAGATACGCAGTATTTT
>-|TRBV6-5|-|TRBJ1-2
CASSSPGASYGYTF
TGTGCCAGCAGTTCCCCAGGGGCCAGCTATGGCTACACCTTC
>-|TRBV6-1|few|TRBJ2-7
CASSKDPDSRLSYEQYF
TGTGCCAGCAGTAAAGACCCGGACAGCAGACTTTCCTACGAGCAGTACTTC
>TRBD2|TRBV5-1|-|TRBJ2-1
CASSLAAGGRRNEQFF
TGCGCCAGCAGCTTGGCAGCGGGGGGGCGTCGGAATGAGCAGTTCTTC
>-|TRBV4-1|-|TRBJ2-6
CASSQAGGSGANALTF
TGCGCCAGCAGCCAAGCTGGAGGCTCTGGGGCCAACGCCCTGACTTTC
>TRBD2|TRBV7-9|-|TRBJ2-4
CASSYDGGIAKNIQYF
TGTGCCAGCAGCTATGACGGGGGGATAGCCAAAAACATTCAGTACTTC
>-|TRBV29-1|-|TRBJ2-1
CSVEVDNEQFF
TGCAGCGTTGAGGTTGACAATGAGCAGTTCTTC
>TRBD2|TRBV7-2|few|TRBJ2-3
CASSFLAATQYF
TGTGCCAGCAGCTTCCTAGCGGCTACGCAGTATTTT
>TRBD1|TRBV28|few|TRBJ1-6
CASSSRDRVNSPLHF
TGTGCCAGCAGTAGCCGGGACAGGGTGAATTCACCCCTCCACTTT
>TRBD2|TRBV2|-|TRBJ2-1
CASRQTSGGSYNEQFF
TGTGCCAGCAGGCAGACTAGCGGGGGATCCTACAATGAGCAGTTCTTC
>TRBD1|TRBV7-9|-|TRBJ2-7
CASSNDRVSYEQYF
TGTGCCAGCAGCAACGACAGGGTCTCCTACGAGCAGTACTTC
>-|TRBV20-1|-|TRBJ2-1
CSASGAITYNEQFF
TGCAGTGCTAGCGGGGCAATTACCTACAATGAGCAGTTCTTC
>-|TRBV12-3/TRBV12-4|-|TRBJ2-7
CAGSLRGAEQYF
TGTGCCGGCAGTCTCAGGGGAGCCGAGCAGTACTTC
>-|TRBV28|-|TRBJ2-3
CASGVTTGADTQYF
TGTGCCAGCGGGGTCACCACGGGGGCAGATACGCAGTATTTT
>-|TRBV3-1|-|TRBJ1-2
CASSQGPRTHIGYTF
TGTGCCAGCAGCCAAGGCCCGCGGACCCATATTGGCTACACCTTC
>TRBD2|TRBV29-1|-|TRBJ2-5
CSVVTSGGYETQYF
TGCAGCGTTGTCACTAGCGGGGGGTACGAGACCCAGTACTTC
>-|TRBV21-1|-|TRBJ1-2
CASSLPSSSRGYTF
TGTGCCAGCAGCCTACCTTCTTCCTCGCGGGGCTACACCTTC
>-|TRBV28|few|TRBJ1-2
CASSLTQGLYGYTF
TGTGCCAGCAGTCTTACACAGGGCCTCTATGGCTACACCTTC
>-|TRBV5-5|-|TRBJ1-4
CASSLSLFGQPNEKLFF
TGTGCCAGCAGCCTATCACTCTTTGGACAGCCTAATGAAAAACTGTTTTTT
>-|TRBV4-1|few|TRBJ2-6
CASREGDSAGANVLTF
TGCGCCAGCCGCGAAGGCGACAGTGCTGGGGCCAACGTCCTGACTTTC
>-|TRBV21-1|once|TRBJ2-1
CASSWDDRGSSYNEQFF
TGTGCCAGCAGCTGGGATGACAGGGGGAGCTCCTACAATGAGCAGTTCTTC
>TRBD1|TRBV5-1|-|TRBJ1-4
CASSRGQAVEKLFF
TGCGCCAGCAGCCGGGGACAGGCGGTGGAAAAACTGTTTTTT
>TRBD2|TRBV11-2|few|TRBJ2-1
CASSRSGARGNEQFF
TGTGCCAGCAGTCGTAGCGGGGCCCGGGGGAATGAGCAGTTCTTC
>TRBD1|TRBV4-2|-|TRBJ2-4
CASSQGGTGIFNEQYF
TGTGCCAGCAGCCAAGGGGGGACAGGGATCTTTAATGAGCAGTACTTC
>-|TRBV20-1|-|TRBJ1-1
CSASIWDTLNTEAFF
TGCAGTGCTAGCATTTGGGACACTTTGAACACTGAAGCTTTCTTT
>-|TRBV29-1|few|TRBJ2-1
CSVEQRAGYEQFF
TGCAGCGTTGAACAGAGAGCCGGGTATGAGCAGTTCTTC
>TRBD2|TRBV20-1|-|TRBJ2-3
CSAPNRGVSTDTQYF
TGCAGTGCCCCGAACCGGGGGGTTAGCACAGATACGCAGTATTTT
>TRBD2|TRBV7-2|few|TRBJ2-5
CASSPSTSLGETQYF
TGTGCCAGCAGCCCATCGACTAGCCTGGGGGAGACCCAGTACTTC
>-|TRBV9|many|TRBJ2-2
CASGLAGELFF
TGTGCCAGCGGACTGGCCGGGGAGCTGTTTTTT
>-|TRBV2|-|TRBJ1-1
CASSEEVSTSNTEAFF
TGTGCCAGCAGTGAAGAGGTCAGTACCTCGAACACTGAAGCTTTCTTT
>TRBD2|TRBV5-1|once|TRBJ2-2
CASSWDYANTGELFF
TGCGCCAGCAGCTGGGACTACGCGAACACCGGGGAGCTGTTTTTT
>-|TRBV5-4|-|TRBJ2-3
CASSRMTLPRVTDTQYF
TGTGCCAGCAGCAGGATGACCCTCCCCAGGGTCACAGATACGCAGTATTTT
>-|TRBV7-2|-|TRBJ2-3
CASSLNRVGHSTDTQYF
TGTGCCAGCAGCTTAAACAGGGTCGGCCATAGCACAGATACGCAGTATTTT
>-|TRBV20-1|-|TRBJ1-4
CSASRTLNEKLFF
TGCAGTGCTAGTAGGACCCTTAATGAAAAACTGTTTTTT